One sample yielded the 9 T cell receptor beta chains listed below, sequenced in a study of radiotherapy plus CTLA-4 blockade in lung cancer. Repertoires were generated with immunoSEQ multiplex PCR, while TCRdb's copy carries only in-frame clones and drops some. The sample lists about 80,000 clones, approximately 80% seen once, with approximately 0.79% in the top ten. This specimen was peripheral blood, taken from a patient treated with radiotherapy plus ipilimumab. All receptors come from a human donor with non-small cell lung cancer who had stable disease on radiotherapy plus ipilimumab.

The gene calls are TRBV5-4 and TRBJ1-6; possible D gene TRBD1, 6 bases. This CDR3 spans 15 amino acids. The V end lost 3 bases, the J end lost 0 bases, and 7 bases lay between the germline ends. Germline loops: CDR1 SGHNT, CDR2 YYREEE (reference sequence). The CDR3: CASSSQGSYNSPLHF. CDR3 nucleotides: TGTGCCAGCAGCTCACAGGGCTCCTATAATTCACCCCTCCACTTT.

The V and J genes are TRBV29-1 and TRBJ1-2; no definite D call. The CDR3 consists of 11 residues. Between the trimmed V and J ends, which lost 8 bases and 8 bases, there was a span of 15 bases. Germline assignment: CDR1 SQVTM and CDR2 ANQGSEA. The DNA for the CDR3 is TGCAGCATGACTCACACTCGGGGCTACACCTTC. Translating gives CSMTHTRGYTF.

CDR3 loop: CASSLSGAREQYF. The CDR3 coding sequence is TGTGCCAGCAGCCTCTCTGGGGCCCGCGAGCAGTACTTC. The rearrangement links TRBV7-6 to TRBJ2-7, with D possibly being TRBD1 (5 bases). Germline CDR1 reads SGHVS; CDR2 reads FNYEAQ. V lost 5 bases and J lost 6, with 14 bases in between. The CDR3 loop spans 13 amino acids.

The chain uses TRBV29-1 and TRBJ2-2, with unresolved D. V gave up 4 bases and J gave up 1 base, with 7 bases separating them. Germline CDR1 reads SQVTM; CDR2 reads ANQGSEA. The CDR3 spans 13 residues. In DNA, the CDR3 is TGCAGCGTTGTGGCAGGGAACACCGGGGAGCTGTTTTTT. It is translated as CSVVAGNTGELFF.

This chain uses TRBV19 with TRBJ2-1; D remains unclear. From germline, CDR1 is LNHDA and CDR2 SQIVND (reference sequence). The CDR3 sequence is 12 residues long. Between the trimmed V and J ends, which lost 3 bases and 6 bases, there was a span of 6 bases. CDR3 in amino acids: CASSIVANEQFF. The CDR3 DNA reads as TGTGCCAGTAGTATCGTAGCCAATGAGCAGTTCTTC.

This clone has only one observation. The gene calls are TRBV18 and TRBJ1-2; the D gene is possibly TRBD1 (5 bases). The CDR3 is made up of 14 amino acids. V was shortened by 0 bases and J by 8 bases, with 13 bases between the two germline ends. Germline V CDR1 and CDR2: KGHSH, LQKENI. The CDR3 sequence is CASSPPQGTGGYTF. In nucleotides, the CDR3 is TGTGCCAGCTCACCACCGCAGGGAACGGGCGGCTACACCTTC.

The gene calls are TRBV5-1 and TRBJ1-1; 8 bases map to TRBD1. Trimming took 3 bases from V and 0 from J; bases not matched to a gene: 10. The V gene's germline CDR1 is SGHRS and CDR2 YFSETQ. CDR3 length: 17 residues. The chain's CDR3 is CASSWKPPGQVNTEAFF. The DNA of the CDR3 is TGCGCCAGCAGCTGGAAACCGCCGGGACAGGTGAACACTGAAGCTTTCTTT. Based on the CDR3 plus reference TRBV5-1 and TRBJ1-1, the full variable domain is KAGVTQTPRYLIKTRGQQVTLSCSPISGHRSVSWYQQTPGQGLQFLFEYFSETQRNKGNFPGRFSGRQFSNSRSEMNVSTLELGDSALYLCASSWKPPGQVNTEAFFGQGTRLTVV.

The chain uses TRBV5-1 and TRBJ2-7; 8 nucleotides agree with TRBD2. V was pared by 8 bases and J by 2 bases, with 12 bases of the junction left unmatched. This CDR3 is built from 15 residues. CDR1 and CDR2 from the germline V gene are SGHRS and YFSETQ. In DNA form, the CDR3 reads TGCGCCAGACCCCGGGTCGGGGGGGGCGCCTACGAGCAGTACTTC. This encodes CARPRVGGGAYEQYF.

The chain joins TRBV30 to TRBJ2-1, with 9 bases aligning to TRBD1. The germline V gene encodes CDR1 GTSNPN and CDR2 SVGIG (reference sequence). V lost 4 bases, J lost 3 bases, and 7 bases stayed unmatched. The length of the CDR3 is 15 residues. Written as DNA, the CDR3 is TGTGCCTGGACCCACCCGGGACAGGGCTACAATGAGCAGTTCTTC. Encoded protein: CAWTHPGQGYNEQFF.